This entry lists 20 T cell receptor beta chains sequenced from one sample in a study of blood T cell repertoires in COVID-19. The repertoire was sequenced with immunoSEQ multiplex PCR; TCRdb's copy has only in-frame clones and lacks some. The table has roughly 440,000 clones, about 87% seen once; the top ten hold around an eighth. Sequencing used peripheral blood. The receptors here all came from a woman between 50 and 59 years old with COVID-19, enrolled during active disease.

The chain combines TRBV4-1 with TRBJ2-1, with 8 bases aligning to TRBD2. The J segment lost 10 bases and the V segment lost 4 bases, leaving 9 bases of the junction unmatched. Germline V gene lookup returns CDR1 MGHRA and CDR2 YSYEKL. This CDR3 is built from 14 residues. The CDR3 loop is CASSPSGGGGEQFF. In nucleotides, the CDR3 is TGCGCCAGCAGCCCTTCCGGGGGGGGAGGGGAGCAGTTCTTC.

This sequence joins TRBV7-3 and TRBJ2-3; D ambiguous. Trimming removed 6 bases at V and 4 bases at J, with 11 bases between. The germline gives CDR1 SGHTA, CDR2 FQGTGA. This CDR3 is built from 13 residues. CDR3 nucleotides: TGTGCCAGCAGGCTACGCCAAGCAGATACGCAGTATTTT. As protein: CASRLRQADTQYF. Based on the CDR3 plus reference TRBV7-3 and TRBJ2-3, the full variable domain is GAGVSQTPSNKVTEKGKYVELRCDPISGHTALYWYRQSLGQGPEFLIYFQGTGAADDSGLPNDRFFAVRPEGSVSTLKIQRTERGDSAVYLCASRLRQADTQYFGPGTRLTVL.

The chain employs TRBV4-1 and TRBJ2-5; tentative D call: TRBD2 (7 bases). Trimming took 4 bases from V and 0 from J, leaving 15 bases between them. This CDR3 is 16 amino acids long. The V gene's germline CDR1 is MGHRA and CDR2 YSYEKL. The CDR3 sequence is CASSLRGAQYQETQYF. The CDR3 nucleotides read TGCGCCAGCAGCCTCCGGGGGGCCCAGTACCAAGAGACCCAGTACTTC.

Of note for this clone: An end of the junction does not agree with germline; a read error may underlie this. J is TRBJ2-3 and V is TRBV7-8; 10 bases line up with TRBD2. This CDR3 spans 14 amino acids. Germline V gene sequence: CDR1 SGHVS, CDR2 FQNEAQ. CDR3 region: CASSALAGVLLGHF. The DNA of the CDR3 is TGTGCCAGCAGCGCTCTAGCGGGGGTCCTCTTAGGGCATTTT.

This clone has a handful of counts. The rearrangement uses TRBV13 and TRBJ1-1; 9 bases agree with TRBD1. The germline CDR1 and CDR2 sequences are PRHDT and FYEKMQ (reference sequence). The CDR3 is 16 residues long. V shed 6 bases and J 4 bases; nucleotides not matched to a gene: 12. CDR3 in amino acids: CASRPQGAAFGTEAFF. CDR3 DNA sequence: TGTGCCAGCAGACCACAGGGGGCCGCTTTCGGCACTGAAGCTTTCTTT.

A single count supports this clone. CDR3 DNA: TGTGCCAGCTCACTATCACAGGGACCAGATACGCAGTATTTT. Protein: CASSLSQGPDTQYF. The chain recombines TRBV18 with TRBJ2-3; D perhaps matches TRBD1 (6 bases). The V and J ends lost 4 bases and 4 bases respectively, with 12 bases between them. From germline, CDR1 is KGHSH and CDR2 LQKENI. The length of the CDR3 is 14 residues.

This clone was seen more than once but under ten times. DNA for the CDR3: TGCAGTGCTAGTAAGGGACTCCGGGGGGATCAGCCCCAGCATTTT. It encodes CSASKGLRGDQPQHF. The V call is TRBV20-1, the J call TRBJ1-5; maybe TRBD1 (5 bases). The CDR3 totals 15 residues. Germline V CDR1 and CDR2: DFQATT, SNEGSKA (reference sequence). The V end was cut by 3 bases, the J end by 5 bases, with 17 bases between.

The V call is TRBV12-3 or TRBV12-4, the J call TRBJ1-1, with TRBD1 identical over 8 bases. With V trimmed by 7 bases and J by 3 bases, 4 bases remained unmatched. The CDR3 length is 13 residues. The CDR3 coding sequence is TGTGCCAGCATTGGACAGGGTGACACTGAAGCTTTCTTT. It encodes CASIGQGDTEAFF.

The rearrangement links TRBV2 to TRBJ1-5; unclear D gene. The CDR3 has 13 amino acids. Germline-derived CDR1 and CDR2 are SNHLY and FYNNEI. V shed 7 bases and J shed 0 bases, with 7 bases lying between them. The CDR3 here is CASKADSNQPQHF. CDR3 nucleotide sequence: TGTGCCAGCAAGGCGGATAGCAATCAGCCCCAGCATTTT. Variable domain in full (rest from reference TRBV2 and TRBJ1-5): EPEVTQTPSHQVTQMGQEVILRCVPISNHLYFYWYRQILGQKVEFLVSFYNNEISEKSEIFDDQFSVERPDGSNFTLKIRSTKLEDSAMYFCASKADSNQPQHFGDGTRLSIL.

The rearrangement links TRBV5-6 to TRBJ2-1, with TRBD2 matching over 10 bases. Trimming cost V 0 bases and J 9 bases; bases outside gene matches: 6. The V gene's germline CDR1 is SGHDT and CDR2 YYEEEE. The CDR3 has 15 amino acids. The CDR3 protein is CASSLARLAGAEQFF. Here the CDR3 DNA reads TGTGCCAGCAGCTTGGCGCGGCTAGCGGGAGCTGAGCAGTTCTTC.

V and J are TRBV7-9 and TRBJ2-3; 8 nucleotides align to TRBD2. V dropped 0 bases and J dropped 5; count of bases not matched to a gene: 7. The CDR3 has 16 amino acids. The germline V gene encodes CDR1 SEHNR and CDR2 FQNEAQ (reference sequence). CDR3 in DNA: TGTGCCAGCAGCTTAGCGGCCGGGGGGGCAGGAGATACGCAGTATTTT. As protein: CASSLAAGGAGDTQYF.

This chain links TRBV7-8 with TRBJ1-5, with 10 nucleotides matching TRBD1. CDR1 is SGHVS and CDR2 is FQNEAQ in the germline V gene. This CDR3 comprises 18 residues. V lost 2 bases, J lost 4 bases, and 11 bases stayed unmatched. The CDR3 coding sequence is TGTGCCAGCAGCTTACCAGGCGGGACAGGGGTTCGTAATCAGCCCCAGCATTTT. It is translated as CASSLPGGTGVRNQPQHF.

CDR3 loop: CASSPKSDQPQHF. CDR3 DNA sequence: TGTGCCAGCAGTCCTAAATCCGATCAGCCCCAGCATTTT. This rearrangement joins TRBV12-3 or TRBV12-4 to TRBJ1-5, with D unresolved. The CDR3 has 13 amino acids. The V gene lost 5 bases and the J gene lost 5 bases, with 10 bases spanning the gap.

V is TRBV10-3 and J is TRBJ2-2; the match to TRBD2 covers 8 bases. V was clipped by 5 bases and J by 2 bases; unmatched bases: 4. Germline V lookup: CDR1 ENHRY, CDR2 SYGVKD. The CDR3 runs to 15 residues. The CDR3 region is CAISKAGANTGELFF. The CDR3 coding sequence is TGTGCCATCAGTAAAGCGGGGGCCAACACCGGGGAGCTGTTTTTT.

The chain carries TRBV12-3 or TRBV12-4 and TRBJ1-5; a weak D match, TRBD1 (6 bases). The CDR3 spans 12 residues. V gave up 7 bases and J gave up 4 bases, with 8 bases separating them. CDR3 residues: CASKQGNQPQHF. CDR3 coding DNA: TGTGCCAGCAAACAGGGTAATCAGCCCCAGCATTTT.

This sequence joins TRBV11-2 and TRBJ2-7; 7 bases line up with TRBD1. The CDR3 contains 15 residues. Unmatched junction bases numbered 6, after V lost 4 bases and J lost 0 bases. The germline V gene encodes CDR1 SGHAT and CDR2 FQNNGV. The CDR3 sequence: CASSSQGLNSYEQYF. The CDR3 DNA sequence: TGTGCCAGCAGCTCACAGGGGCTTAACTCCTACGAGCAGTACTTC.

The rearrangement links TRBV25-1 to TRBJ1-2, with TRBD1 matching over 8 bases. The CDR3 runs 15 residues. V shed 3 bases, J shed 3 bases, and the junction held 6 bases outside the gene matches. The germline gives CDR1 MGHDK, CDR2 SYGVNS. CDR3 sequence: CASSDPGQADYGYTF. CDR3 DNA sequence: TGTGCCAGCAGTGACCCGGGACAGGCAGACTATGGCTACACCTTC.

The chain links TRBV24-1 to TRBJ1-3; maybe TRBD1 (6 bases). This CDR3 has 16 amino acids. Trimming took 3 bases from V and 0 from J, leaving 11 bases between them. The germline V gene has CDR1 KGHDR and CDR2 SFDVKD. This CDR3 reads CATSDPTGPSGNTIYF. As DNA, the CDR3 is TGTGCCACCAGTGATCCGACAGGACCCTCTGGAAACACCATATATTTT.

This sequence joins TRBV27 and TRBJ2-7; TRBD1 aligns across 9 bases. In germline, CDR1 is MNHEY, CDR2 SMNVEV (reference sequence). The CDR3 contains 15 residues. V lost 5 bases, J lost 3 bases, and 8 bases stayed unmatched. CDR3 region: CASSNPGTGYYEQYF. DNA of the CDR3: TGTGCCAGCAGTAACCCCGGGACAGGGTACTACGAGCAGTACTTC.

The chain uses TRBV7-3 and TRBJ1-1; tentatively, D is TRBD1 (5 bases). V lost 2 bases and J lost 7, with 11 bases in between. CDR1 is SGHTA, CDR2 FQGTGA, per germline. The CDR3 is 13 residues long. CDR3: CASSLGGDREAFF. The DNA of the CDR3 is TGTGCCAGCAGCTTAGGGGGGGACCGTGAAGCTTTCTTT.